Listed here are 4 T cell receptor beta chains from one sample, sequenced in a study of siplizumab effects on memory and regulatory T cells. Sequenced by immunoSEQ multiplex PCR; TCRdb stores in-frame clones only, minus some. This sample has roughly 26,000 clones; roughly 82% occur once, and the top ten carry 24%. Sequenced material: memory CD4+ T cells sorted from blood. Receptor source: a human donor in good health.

CDR3 coding DNA: TGTGCCACAACCCCTAGAGCCTCCTACGAGCAGTACTTC. Protein product: CATTPRASYEQYF. The rearrangement joins TRBV6-6 to TRBJ2-7; D not resolved. Trimming took off 10 bases at V and 0 bases at J, with 13 bases between the two ends. The CDR3 is 13 residues long. From germline, CDR1 is MNHNY and CDR2 SVGAGI (reference sequence).

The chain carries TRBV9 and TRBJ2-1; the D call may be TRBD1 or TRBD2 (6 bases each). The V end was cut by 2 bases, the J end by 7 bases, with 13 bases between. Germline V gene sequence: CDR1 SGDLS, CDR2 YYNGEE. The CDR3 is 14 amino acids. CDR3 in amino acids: CASSVGGSRNEQFF. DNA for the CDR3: TGTGCCAGCAGCGTCGGGGGCAGTAGAAATGAGCAGTTCTTC. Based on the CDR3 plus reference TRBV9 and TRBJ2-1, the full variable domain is DSGVTQTPKHLITATGQRVTLRCSPRSGDLSVYWYQQSLDQGLQFLIQYYNGEERAKGNILERFSAQQFPDLHSELNLSSLELGDSALYFCASSVGGSRNEQFFGPGTRLTVL.

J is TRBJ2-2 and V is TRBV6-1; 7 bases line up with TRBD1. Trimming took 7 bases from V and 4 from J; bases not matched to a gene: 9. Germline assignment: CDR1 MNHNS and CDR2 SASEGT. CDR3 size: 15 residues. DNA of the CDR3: TGTGCCAGCAACCGCCCAGGGGGTGGCACCGGGGAGCTGTTTTTT. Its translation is CASNRPGGGTGELFF.

CDR3 sequence reads: CASSQGQVNYGYTF. The CDR3 DNA reads as TGTGCCAGCAGCCAAGGACAGGTTAACTATGGCTACACCTTC. J is TRBJ1-2 and V is TRBV4-2, with a tentative D call TRBD1 (6 bases). Germline V gene sequence: CDR1 LGHNA, CDR2 YNFKEQ. Trimming removed 1 base at V and 1 base at J, with 7 bases between. The CDR3 runs to 14 residues.